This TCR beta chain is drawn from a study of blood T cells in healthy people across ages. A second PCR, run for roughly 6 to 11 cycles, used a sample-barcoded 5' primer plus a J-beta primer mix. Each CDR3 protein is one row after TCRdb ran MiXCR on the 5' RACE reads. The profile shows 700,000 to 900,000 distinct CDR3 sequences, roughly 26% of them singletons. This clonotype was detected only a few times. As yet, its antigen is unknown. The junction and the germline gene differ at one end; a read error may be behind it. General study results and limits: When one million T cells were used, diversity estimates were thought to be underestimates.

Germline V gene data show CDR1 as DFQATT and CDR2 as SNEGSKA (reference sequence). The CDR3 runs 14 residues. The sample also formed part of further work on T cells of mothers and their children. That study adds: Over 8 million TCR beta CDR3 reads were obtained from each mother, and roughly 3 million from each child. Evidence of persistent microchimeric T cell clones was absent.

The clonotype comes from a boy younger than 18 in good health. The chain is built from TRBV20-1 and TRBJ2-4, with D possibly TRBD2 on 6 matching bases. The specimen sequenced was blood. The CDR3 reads CSARDSGGKNIQYF. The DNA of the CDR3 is TGCAGTGCGAGAGACAGTGGGGGGAAAAACATTCAGTACTTC.